This T cell receptor beta chain originates from a study of T-cell reconstitution after alpha-beta-depleted transplantation in children. V shed 5 bases and J 2 bases; nucleotides not matched to a gene: 4. CDR3 length equals 14 residues. Unique molecular identifiers were used in preparing the TCRbeta library. TCRdb passed the PCR reads through MiXCR, listing each CDR3 protein once. Of 450,000 to 600,000 distinct CDR3 sequences in the sample, over 25% were seen once. This chain connects TRBV12-3 or TRBV12-4 to TRBJ2-7, with 9 positions matching TRBD1. The sample here was PBMCs from the stem cell graft donor, taken from the stem cell graft. The receptor was isolated from a human donor who donated a stem cell graft to a child with aplastic anemia. Written as DNA, the CDR3 is TGTGCCAGCAGTGGGGACAGGGTACCCTACGAGCAGTACGTC. Translated: CASSGDRVPYEQYV.